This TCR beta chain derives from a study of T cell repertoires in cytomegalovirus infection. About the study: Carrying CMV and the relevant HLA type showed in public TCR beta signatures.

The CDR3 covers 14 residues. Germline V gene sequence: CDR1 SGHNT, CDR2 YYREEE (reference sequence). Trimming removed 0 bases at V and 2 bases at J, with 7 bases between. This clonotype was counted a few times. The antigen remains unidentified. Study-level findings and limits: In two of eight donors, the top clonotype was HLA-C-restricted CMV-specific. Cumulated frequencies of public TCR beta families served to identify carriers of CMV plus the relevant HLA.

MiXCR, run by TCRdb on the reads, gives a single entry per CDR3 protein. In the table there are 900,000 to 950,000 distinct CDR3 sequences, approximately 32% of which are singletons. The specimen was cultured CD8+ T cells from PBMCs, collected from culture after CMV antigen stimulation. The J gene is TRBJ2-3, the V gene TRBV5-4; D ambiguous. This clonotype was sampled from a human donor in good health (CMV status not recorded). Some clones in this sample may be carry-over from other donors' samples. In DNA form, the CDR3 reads TGTGCCAGCAGCTTGGCCGTAAACACAGATACGCAGTATTTT. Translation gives CASSLAVNTDTQYF.